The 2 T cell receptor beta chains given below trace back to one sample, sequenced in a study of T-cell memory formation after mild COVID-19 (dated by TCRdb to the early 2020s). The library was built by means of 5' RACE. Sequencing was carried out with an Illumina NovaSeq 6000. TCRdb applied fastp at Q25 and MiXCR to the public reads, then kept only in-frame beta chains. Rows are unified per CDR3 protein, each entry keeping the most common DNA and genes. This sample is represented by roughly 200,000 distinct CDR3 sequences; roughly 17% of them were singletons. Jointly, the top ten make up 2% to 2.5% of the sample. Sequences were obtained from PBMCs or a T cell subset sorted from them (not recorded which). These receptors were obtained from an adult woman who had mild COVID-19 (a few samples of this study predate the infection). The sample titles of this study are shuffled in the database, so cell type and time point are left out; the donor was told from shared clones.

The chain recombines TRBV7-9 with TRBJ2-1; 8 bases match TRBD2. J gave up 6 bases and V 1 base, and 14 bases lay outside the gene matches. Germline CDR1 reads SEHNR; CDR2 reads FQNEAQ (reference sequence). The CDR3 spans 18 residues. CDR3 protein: CASSLEGRTGRVRNEQFF. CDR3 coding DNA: TGTGCCAGCAGCTTAGAGGGCCGTACCGGGAGGGTCCGCAATGAGCAGTTCTTC.

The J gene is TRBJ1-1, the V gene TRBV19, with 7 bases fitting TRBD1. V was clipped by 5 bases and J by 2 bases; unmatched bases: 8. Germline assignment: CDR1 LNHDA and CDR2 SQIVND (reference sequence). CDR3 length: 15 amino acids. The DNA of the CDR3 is TGTGCCAGTAGTCAACTGGGACAGCTAAACACTGAAGCTTTCTTT. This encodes CASSQLGQLNTEAFF.